The 20 T cell receptor beta chains presented below share a single source sample, sequenced in a study of beta chain features in type 1 diabetes (dated by TCRdb to 2016 to 2018). Receptor amplification or capture employed the immunoSEQ multiplex PCR assay. The High Capacity cDNA Reverse Transcription Kit was used to reverse transcribe all of the isolated RNA, meaning that expressed TCRB transcripts were what got sequenced. Entries here come from immuneACCESS through TCRdb and include only in-frame sequences with V and J called. Some clones fail to appear in such tables; in the studies checked, an unresolved V gene covers under half of the shortfall, and the cause of the remainder is unknown. This sample lists hundreds of thousands of clones; 10% to 15% were detected once. 0.0085% to 0.012% of the sample is held by the ten biggest clonotypes. Results the study describes overall, beyond this receptor: In all four CD4+ subsets, TCRB CDR3 length was moderately but significantly shorter in type 1 diabetes patients.

Their specific antigens are unknown. The sequencing sample was made of naive CD4+ T cells from blood. The cell subset or site label, read with the paper, signifies: true naive CD4+ T cells. All receptors derive from a woman younger than 30 with type 1 diabetes.

This chain connects TRBV4-1 to TRBJ1-5; 8 bases fit TRBD1. The CDR3 loop spans 17 amino acids. Germline CDR1 and CDR2: MGHRA and YSYEKL. Trimming removed 3 bases from V and 0 bases from J; junction bases left unmatched: 7. CDR3 loop: CASSHVQGEVSNQPQHF. CDR3 nucleotides: TGCGCCAGCAGCCACGTACAGGGGGAGGTTAGCAATCAGCCCCAGCATTTT.

Here the CDR3 DNA reads TGTGCCAGCAGCCAGGCCGGGGAAAGAGGACCCCAGCATTTT. Protein product: CASSQAGERGPQHF. The V and J genes are TRBV9 and TRBJ1-5; D call uncertain. This CDR3 has 14 residues. V dropped 4 bases and J dropped 10 bases, with 18 bases sitting between them. Looked up from germline, CDR1 is SGDLS and CDR2 is YYNGEE.

The chain carries TRBV28 and TRBJ2-7; 7 nucleotides match TRBD1. This CDR3 contains 12 residues. From germline, CDR1 is MDHEN and CDR2 SYDVKM. The ends lost 5 bases at V and 3 bases at J; junction bases unmatched: 1. DNA for the CDR3: TGTGCCAGCAGTGACAGGGACTACGAGCAGTACTTC. It translates to CASSDRDYEQYF.

The V gene is TRBV6-6, the J gene TRBJ2-7, with TRBD2 as a possible D gene (6 bases). Trimming took 5 bases from V and 0 from J, leaving 11 bases between them. Per germline, CDR1 MNHNY and CDR2 SVGAGI (reference sequence). There are 14 residues in the CDR3. CDR3 coding DNA: TGTGCCAGCAGTAGAGCGGGCACCTCCTACGAGCAGTACTTC. Translation gives CASSRAGTSYEQYF.

Only a few counts were recorded for this clone. The chain has TRBV7-6 and TRBJ2-1, with D perhaps TRBD2 (6 bases). Trimming cost V 7 bases and J 2 bases, with 12 bases left between them. Germline V gene data show CDR1 as SGHVS and CDR2 as FNYEAQ. The CDR3 has 14 amino acids. CDR3 amino acids: CASKRERAYNEQFF. In nucleotides, the CDR3 is TGTGCCAGCAAACGGGAGAGGGCCTACAATGAGCAGTTCTTC.

The chain uses TRBV14 and TRBJ2-3, with no clear D. From germline, CDR1 is SGHDN and CDR2 FVKESK. V was shortened by 3 bases and J by 1 base, with 8 bases between the two germline ends. The CDR3 length is 14 residues. In DNA form, the CDR3 reads TGTGCCAGCAGCCAGCGGCCACGCACAGATACGCAGTATTTT. It encodes CASSQRPRTDTQYF.

The chain uses TRBV4-2 and TRBJ1-1, with 8 bases lining up with TRBD1. V trimming: 1 base; J trimming: 1 base; junction bases outside the gene matches: 5. Germline values: CDR1 LGHNA, CDR2 YNFKEQ. The CDR3 extends over 16 amino acids. The CDR3 loop is CASSQAATGANTEAFF. The DNA for the CDR3 is TGTGCCAGCAGCCAAGCCGCGACAGGGGCGAACACTGAAGCTTTCTTT.

V and J are TRBV5-1 and TRBJ2-1; a weak D match, TRBD2 (5 bases). From germline, CDR1 is SGHRS and CDR2 YFSETQ. This CDR3 is built from 14 residues. V was cut by 3 bases and J by 0 bases, with 7 bases left in between. The CDR3 nucleotides read TGCGCCAGCAGCTCTCGGGACTCCTACAATGAGCAGTTCTTC. Protein sequence: CASSSRDSYNEQFF.

This chain uses TRBV19 with TRBJ2-1, with 11 bases aligning to TRBD1. Germline V CDR1 and CDR2: LNHDA, SQIVND (reference sequence). V lost 8 bases, J lost 4 bases, and 4 bases stayed unmatched. This CDR3 region has 14 residues. CDR3 nucleotides: TGTGCCAGTGGGGACAGGGGGAGATACAATGAGCAGTTCTTC. It is translated as CASGDRGRYNEQFF.

This clone showed up just a few times. The rearrangement joins TRBV29-1 to TRBJ2-7; D is perhaps TRBD2 (6 bases). V dropped 1 base and J dropped 6 bases, with 16 bases sitting between them. Germline-derived CDR1 and CDR2 are SQVTM and ANQGSEA. The CDR3 extends over 14 amino acids. The CDR3 loop is CSVEGRLGAFEQYF. DNA of the CDR3: TGCAGCGTTGAAGGGCGACTAGGGGCTTTCGAGCAGTACTTC.

The chain combines TRBV6-6 with TRBJ2-7; 12 bases match TRBD2. The germline gives CDR1 MNHNY, CDR2 SVGAGI (reference sequence). Losses at the gene ends were 4 bases for V and 5 bases for J; bases not matched to a gene: 6. The CDR3 loop spans 15 amino acids. The CDR3, as DNA: TGTGCCAGCAGTTCGACGACTAGCGGGAGCCACGAGCAGTACTTC. It is translated as CASSSTTSGSHEQYF.

This clone was detected a few times. This chain links TRBV2 with TRBJ2-1; 10 bases fit TRBD2. The CDR3 has 13 amino acids. CDR1 is SNHLY and CDR2 is FYNNEI in the germline V gene. V was clipped by 8 bases and J by 6 bases; unmatched bases: 4. The CDR3 DNA sequence: TGTGCCAGCGTCCTAGCGGGGGTCAATGAGCAGTTCTTC. Translated, it gives CASVLAGVNEQFF. The full variable domain, its missing parts supplied by reference TRBV2 and TRBJ2-1, is EPEVTQTPSHQVTQMGQEVILRCVPISNHLYFYWYRQILGQKVEFLVSFYNNEISEKSEIFDDQFSVERPDGSNFTLKIRSTKLEDSAMYFCASVLAGVNEQFFGPGTRLTVL.

This clone has a handful of counts. The chain carries TRBV18 and TRBJ1-5, with D unclear. Germline CDR1 and CDR2: KGHSH and LQKENI. V lost 3 bases and J 4 bases, leaving 7 bases between the germline ends. The CDR3 runs to 13 residues. CDR3 nucleotides: TGTGCCAGCTCACCCGAACAAAATCAGCCCCAGCATTTT. It encodes CASSPEQNQPQHF.

This chain joins TRBV2 and TRBJ2-7, with D tentatively TRBD1 (6 bases). V lost 6 bases and J 1 base, leaving 19 bases between the germline ends. The CDR3 is 16 residues long. Germline lookup yields CDR1 SNHLY and CDR2 FYNNEI. This CDR3 is CASRASRTVLSYEQYF. The CDR3, as DNA: TGTGCCAGCAGGGCCTCCAGGACAGTCCTGTCCTACGAGCAGTACTTC.

This clone was recorded a few times. The J gene is TRBJ1-2, the V gene TRBV30; the match to TRBD1 covers 8 bases. J lost 4 bases, V lost 3 bases, and 7 bases had no gene match. CDR3 length: 14 residues. CDR1 and CDR2 from the germline V gene are GTSNPN and SVGIG (reference sequence). The CDR3 DNA reads TGTGCCTGGAGGCCAGGGGGCGCGGGCTATGGCTACACCTTC. Translated, it gives CAWRPGGAGYGYTF. Variable domain in full (rest from reference TRBV30 and TRBJ1-2): SQTIHQWPATLVQPVGSPLSLECTVEGTSNPNLYWYRQAAGRGLQLLFYSVGIGQISSEVPQNLSASRPQDRQFILSSKKLLLSDSGFYLCAWRPGGAGYGYTFGSGTRLTVV.

This clone has just a few counts. This chain's CDR3 is CATSNASEKAFF. DNA for the CDR3: TGTGCCACCAGCAACGCGAGCGAAAAAGCTTTCTTT. This chain connects TRBV15 to TRBJ1-1; D unclear. Trimming took 4 bases from V and 9 from J, leaving 12 bases between them. Germline V lookup: CDR1 LNHNV, CDR2 YYDKDF (reference sequence). The CDR3 totals 12 residues.

V is TRBV4-3 and J is TRBJ2-6, with 9 bases fitting TRBD1. Germline CDR1 reads LGHNA; CDR2 reads YSLEER. This CDR3 is 18 amino acids long. V lost 4 bases, J lost 2 bases, and 9 bases stayed unmatched. The CDR3 nucleotides read TGCGCCAGCAGCCCCTCAGGGACAGGGTCCGCTGGGGCCAACGTCCTGACTTTC. As protein: CASSPSGTGSAGANVLTF.

This clone was counted only a few times. This rearrangement joins TRBV5-4 to TRBJ2-7; TRBD2 aligns across 14 bases. Germline CDR1 and CDR2: SGHNT and YYREEE (reference sequence). The CDR3 covers 17 residues. The V gene end was trimmed by 4 bases and the J gene end by 3 bases; junction bases not matched to a gene: 9. Here the CDR3 DNA reads TGTGCCAGCAGCCCCGGGACTAGCGGGGGACGAAACTACGAGCAGTACTTC. The encoded protein is CASSPGTSGGRNYEQYF.

The rearrangement joins TRBV30 to TRBJ2-7; 13 positions agree with TRBD2. Trimming removed 1 base from V and 5 bases from J; junction bases left unmatched: 2. Germline CDR1 is GTSNPN and CDR2 is SVGIG (reference sequence). There are 14 residues in the CDR3. CDR3 amino acids: CAWSAGLAGDEQYF. As DNA, the CDR3 is TGTGCCTGGAGTGCCGGACTAGCGGGAGACGAGCAGTACTTC.

This rearrangement joins TRBV7-2 to TRBJ2-1, with 11 bases lining up with TRBD2. This CDR3 comprises 16 residues. CDR1 is SGHTA, CDR2 FQGNSA, per germline. V lost 4 bases, J lost 4 bases, and 6 bases stayed unmatched. The DNA of the CDR3 is TGTGCCAGCAGCTCGGGAATAGCGGGAGGGTACAATGAGCAGTTCTTC. Amino acids: CASSSGIAGGYNEQFF.